Below are 24 T cell receptor beta chains sequenced from a single sample in a study of T cell responses to AZD1222 COVID-19 vaccine. Some clones are missing from TCRdb's copy, which holds only in-frame ones; the method was immunoSEQ multiplex PCR. The sample lists around 150,000 clones; 70% to 90% were seen once. The sequencing used peripheral blood, collected on day 0 of AZD1222 vaccination. Receptors were obtained from an adult in good health.

The rearrangement uses TRBV6-5 and TRBJ1-1; D is uncertain. The CDR3 has 13 amino acids. The V gene's germline CDR1 is MNHEY and CDR2 SVGAGI. V was trimmed by 8 bases and J by 4 bases, leaving 14 bases between them. The DNA for the CDR3 is TGTGCCAGCTTTGAGAGTGGTGGCACTGAAGCTTTCTTT. Protein: CASFESGGTEAFF.

The chain combines TRBV29-1 with TRBJ2-7; no definite D call. The germline V and J ends were trimmed by 2 bases and 6 bases, with 17 bases remaining between them. From germline, CDR1 is SQVTM and CDR2 ANQGSEA. The CDR3 sequence is 14 residues long. CDR3 sequence (DNA): TGCAGCGTTGAAAAGATCGCTAGTAATGGCGAGCAGTACTTC. Protein sequence: CSVEKIASNGEQYF.

V gene TRBV6-5 combines with J gene TRBJ1-2; D is uncertain. There are 13 residues in the CDR3. V lost 8 bases, J lost 4 bases, and 14 bases lay in between. The germline CDR1 and CDR2 sequences are MNHEY and SVGAGI. CDR3 nucleotides: TGTGCCAGCTCTGGCCAGGCGGGCTATGGCTACACCTTC. Protein sequence: CASSGQAGYGYTF.

This chain connects TRBV19 to TRBJ2-7; the match to TRBD1 covers 7 bases. The CDR3 consists of 18 residues. The V segment lost 6 bases and the J segment 2 bases; nucleotides outside the gene matches: 19. The V gene's germline CDR1 is LNHDA and CDR2 SQIVND (reference sequence). The CDR3 region has the DNA TGTGCCAGTAGAACATCCTTTCAAACCGGGACAGCAACCTACGAGCAGTACTTC. Encoded protein: CASRTSFQTGTATYEQYF.

The chain is built from TRBV6-5 and TRBJ1-1; the D gene is possibly TRBD1 (6 bases). The CDR3 spans 15 residues. V gave up 5 bases and J gave up 4 bases, with 17 bases separating them. Germline CDR1 MNHEY, CDR2 SVGAGI. The CDR3 bases are TGTGCCAGCAGTCAGAAACCAGGGGTCCCCACTGAAGCTTTCTTT. Translation gives CASSQKPGVPTEAFF.

The chain is built from TRBV28 and TRBJ2-2; perhaps TRBD1 as D (6 bases). This CDR3 spans 17 amino acids. Germline V gene sequence: CDR1 MDHEN, CDR2 SYDVKM. V was clipped by 4 bases and J by 1 base, with 16 bases between them. Written as DNA, the CDR3 is TGTGCCAGCAGTTCATTTAAGGGGGAATGGAACACCGGGGAGCTGTTTTTT. This encodes CASSSFKGEWNTGELFF. Full variable domain (outside the CDR3, taken from reference TRBV28 and TRBJ2-2): DVKVTQSSRYLVKRTGEKVFLECVQDMDHENMFWYRQDPGLGLRLIYFSYDVKMKEKGDIPEGYSVSREKKERFSLILESASTNQTSMYLCASSSFKGEWNTGELFFGEGSRLTVL.

The chain is built from TRBV4-1 and TRBJ2-1, with 7 bases lining up with TRBD2. With 1 base clipped from V and 11 bases from J, the junction kept 5 bases outside the gene matches. Germline assignment: CDR1 MGHRA and CDR2 YSYEKL. The CDR3 extends over 13 amino acids. CDR3 sequence (DNA): TGCGCCAGCAGCCAAGTGCAAGCGGGGAAGCAGTTCTTC. Protein sequence: CASSQVQAGKQFF.

The V gene is TRBV6-5, the J gene TRBJ1-3; no reliable D call. With 6 bases removed from V and 0 bases from J, the gap between germline ends came to 12 bases. CDR1 and CDR2 from the germline V gene are MNHEY and SVGAGI. This CDR3 has 15 amino acids. The CDR3 sequence is CASSRRRGSGNTIYF. In nucleotides, the CDR3 is TGTGCCAGCAGCCGAAGGCGGGGCTCTGGAAACACCATATATTTT.

The rearrangement links TRBV7-9 to TRBJ2-2; a possible D gene is TRBD2 (5 bases). Germline V gives CDR1 SEHNR, CDR2 FQNEAQ (reference sequence). Trimming took off 6 bases at V and 6 bases at J, with 23 bases between the two ends. The CDR3 covers 17 residues. The CDR3 bases are TGTGCCAGCAGTTCTCGGGCCGGCCTAATCGGGGCCGGGGAGCTGTTTTTT. Translating it yields CASSSRAGLIGAGELFF.

J is TRBJ2-2 and V is TRBV5-6, with TRBD1 matching over 7 bases. The CDR3 spans 16 residues. J gave up 3 bases and V 6 bases, and 11 bases lay outside the gene matches. In germline, CDR1 is SGHDT, CDR2 YYEEEE. In DNA, the CDR3 is TGTGCCAGCATCCCCCGGACAGGCAAATACACCGGGGAGCTGTTTTTT. Translation: CASIPRTGKYTGELFF. The whole variable domain, remainder taken from reference TRBV5-6 and TRBJ2-2, is DAGVTQSPTHLIKTRGQQVTLRCSPKSGHDTVSWYQQALGQGPQFIFQYYEEEERQRGNFPDRFSGHQFPNYSSELNVNALLLGDSALYLCASIPRTGKYTGELFFGEGSRLTVL.

This chain links TRBV5-6 with TRBJ1-5; the D gene is possibly TRBD1 (6 bases). Per the germline V gene, CDR1 is SGHDT and CDR2 is YYEEEE. The CDR3 is made up of 16 amino acids. V lost 0 bases, J lost 0 bases, and 10 bases lay in between. The CDR3 coding sequence is TGTGCCAGCAGCTTGGGAGGGGGATATAGCAATCAGCCCCAGCATTTT. Amino acids: CASSLGGGYSNQPQHF.

The chain joins TRBV5-6 to TRBJ1-5; D unresolved. Trimming removed 5 bases from V and 5 bases from J, with 17 bases in between. The CDR3 is 15 residues long. Germline values: CDR1 SGHDT, CDR2 YYEEEE. The CDR3 protein is CASSNRALLYQPQHF. DNA of the CDR3: TGTGCCAGCAGTAATCGGGCCCTCCTTTATCAGCCCCAGCATTTT.

The gene calls are TRBV6-5 and TRBJ2-7; D may be TRBD1 or TRBD2 (5 bases each). Germline V gene data show CDR1 as MNHEY and CDR2 as SVGAGI. The V end lost 5 bases, the J end lost 2 bases, and 13 bases lay between the germline ends. The CDR3 contains 14 residues. CDR3 amino acids: CASSTRDGPYEQYF. CDR3 nucleotide sequence: TGTGCCAGCAGTACCCGGGACGGACCCTACGAGCAGTACTTC.

The rearrangement uses TRBV7-2 and TRBJ2-2, with D perhaps matching TRBD1 (5 bases). The V gene's germline CDR1 is SGHTA and CDR2 FQGNSA. Between the trimmed V and J ends, which lost 5 bases and 2 bases, there was a span of 15 bases. The CDR3 extends over 16 amino acids. As DNA, the CDR3 is TGTGCCAGCAGCCTAGGTGGGGCAAAAAACACCGGGGAGCTGTTTTTT. Translation gives CASSLGGAKNTGELFF.

The chain carries TRBV28 and TRBJ2-1, with 11 bases matching TRBD2. Germline CDR1 and CDR2: MDHEN and SYDVKM. The CDR3 extends over 15 amino acids. Trimming took 2 bases from V and 9 from J; bases not matched to a gene: 6. The CDR3 DNA follows: TGTGCCAGCAGTTTAAGTCTAGCGGGAGGAGGTGAGCAGTTCTTC. It yields the protein CASSLSLAGGGEQFF.

V usage is TRBV7-2 and J usage is TRBJ1-2, with D uncertain. Per the germline V gene, CDR1 is SGHTA and CDR2 is FQGNSA. The CDR3 sequence is 13 residues long. Trimming left V 3 bases short and J 8 bases short, with 13 bases between. CDR3 DNA sequence: TGTGCCAGCAGCTTCGCCCCCACGGACGGCTACACCTTC. This encodes CASSFAPTDGYTF.

The chain carries TRBV21-1 and TRBJ1-6; no check of the table's D call, TRBD1, against the DNA was made. TRBV21-1 is a pseudogene locus. The CDR3 is 21 residues long. In DNA, the CDR3 is TGTGCCAGCAGAAGGGGATTCTGGAGACAGGGCCCGACCTCATATAATTCACCCCTCCACTTT. Its translation is CASRRGFWRQGPTSYNSPLHF.

The chain joins TRBV6-4 to TRBJ2-3; D perhaps matches TRBD1 (6 bases). Looked up from germline, CDR1 is MRHNA and CDR2 is SNTAGT. This CDR3 has 15 amino acids. Trimming removed 2 bases from V and 4 bases from J, with 13 bases in between. CDR3 bases: TGTGCCAGCAGTGACGGCCAGGGGATCGCAGATACGCAGTATTTT. Its translation is CASSDGQGIADTQYF.

This clone appeared once. The chain employs TRBV6-6 and TRBJ1-5; the D gene is possibly TRBD1 (5 bases). Germline CDR1 is MNHNY and CDR2 is SVGAGI (reference sequence). This CDR3 has 15 residues. The V gene lost 5 bases and the J gene lost 1 base, with 12 bases spanning the gap. The CDR3 here is CASSRDLPSNQPQHF. DNA of the CDR3: TGTGCCAGCAGTCGGGACCTCCCCAGCAATCAGCCCCAGCATTTT.

This chain uses TRBV18 with TRBJ1-1; D might be TRBD1 (5 bases). Trimming shortened V by 5 bases and J by 1 base, and 14 bases separated the two germline ends. This CDR3 contains 15 residues. CDR1 and CDR2 (germline): KGHSH, LQKENI. CDR3 loop: CASSSSRVKNTEAFF. The CDR3 DNA follows: TGTGCCAGCTCATCAAGCAGGGTCAAGAACACTGAAGCTTTCTTT.

The table lists this clone with a count of one. This chain's CDR3 is CASSPHTGGFAGNTIYF. In nucleotides, the CDR3 is TGCGCCAGCAGCCCCCATACAGGGGGCTTCGCTGGAAACACCATATATTTT. The chain links TRBV4-3 to TRBJ1-3; 9 nucleotides match TRBD1. The CDR3 runs to 17 residues. V was pared by 4 bases and J by 2 bases, with 9 bases of the junction left unmatched. Germline CDR1 is LGHNA and CDR2 is YSLEER.

This clone was seen once. This chain joins TRBV30 and TRBJ1-6; TRBD1 matches 9 bases. V shed 2 bases and J 10 bases; nucleotides not matched to a gene: 6. The CDR3 covers 14 residues. The germline V gene encodes CDR1 GTSNPN and CDR2 SVGIG (reference sequence). The CDR3 protein is CAWSFTGGLSPLHF. The CDR3 nucleotides are TGTGCCTGGAGTTTTACAGGGGGCCTCTCACCCCTCCACTTT. Full variable domain (outside the CDR3, taken from reference TRBV30 and TRBJ1-6): SQTIHQWPATLVQPVGSPLSLECTVEGTSNPNLYWYRQAAGRGLQLLFYSVGIGQISSEVPQNLSASRPQDRQFILSSKKLLLSDSGFYLCAWSFTGGLSPLHFGNGTRLTVT.

The chain joins TRBV3-1 (or the pseudogene TRBV3-2) to TRBJ1-1, with unresolved D. The germline V and J ends were trimmed by 4 bases and 5 bases, with 14 bases remaining between them. The V gene's germline CDR1 is LGHDT and CDR2 YNNKEL (reference sequence). The CDR3 extends over 14 amino acids. CDR3 protein: CASSPLGSATEAFF. DNA for the CDR3: TGTGCCAGCAGCCCCTTGGGTAGTGCGACTGAAGCTTTCTTT.

The chain links TRBV30 to TRBJ2-3; TRBD2 agrees at 9 bases. This CDR3 is 16 amino acids long. The germline V gene encodes CDR1 GTSNPN and CDR2 SVGIG (reference sequence). Trimming removed 4 bases from V and 6 bases from J; junction bases left unmatched: 14. The CDR3 region is CAWTNTQREVGDTQYF. The CDR3 bases are TGTGCCTGGACCAACACCCAGCGGGAGGTTGGGGATACGCAGTATTTT.